Following are 9 T cell receptor beta chains from one sample sequenced in a study of CD8 T cells in Susac syndrome. RNA was extracted with the RNeasy kit, and a quantity of 0.5 to 1 ug was reverse transcribed using random hexamers. Via MiXCR, TCRdb re-called the immunoSEQ multiplex PCR reads, giving one row per CDR3 protein. The sample has roughly 120,000 distinct CDR3 sequences, approximately 94% seen once. Sequencing was done on a sample of CD4+ T cells from PBMCs. All receptors come from a human donor with multiple sclerosis.

The rearrangement links TRBV2 to TRBJ2-7; 8 nucleotides line up with TRBD1. Germline CDR1 and CDR2: SNHLY and FYNNEI. V trimming: 7 bases; J trimming: 5 bases; junction bases outside the gene matches: 10. CDR3 size: 14 residues. In nucleotides, the CDR3 is TGTGCCAGCAAGCCTACGGGACAGGACAACGAGCAGTACTTC. It yields the protein CASKPTGQDNEQYF.

The chain is built from TRBV30 and TRBJ1-5, with D possibly TRBD1 on 6 matching bases. Trimming stripped 2 bases from V and 7 bases from J, with 15 bases between. This CDR3 is built from 14 residues. Germline V lookup: CDR1 GTSNPN, CDR2 SVGIG (reference sequence). The CDR3, as DNA: TGTGCCTGGAGTCCCGGGGGCGCAGAACAGCCCCAGCATTTT. Its translation: CAWSPGGAEQPQHF.

J is TRBJ1-2 and V is TRBV20-1, with no clear D. Trimming removed 6 bases at V and 6 bases at J, with 11 bases between. Germline assignment: CDR1 DFQATT and CDR2 SNEGSKA (reference sequence). This CDR3 has 11 amino acids. The CDR3 nucleotides are TGCAGTGCCTCCCCCCCGGATGGCTACACCTTC. This sequence encodes CSASPPDGYTF.

This clonotype was seen once. The DNA for the CDR3 is TGTGCCAGCAGTTTAACGTCAGGGTACGAGCAGTACTTC. This encodes CASSLTSGYEQYF. V gene TRBV7-2 combines with J gene TRBJ2-7, with D possibly being TRBD1 (5 bases). Trimming removed 6 bases at V and 4 bases at J, with 13 bases between. This CDR3 comprises 13 residues. The germline V gene encodes CDR1 SGHTA and CDR2 FQGNSA. Together with reference TRBV7-2 and TRBJ2-7, the CDR3 gives the full variable domain: GAGVSQSPSNKVTEKGKDVELRCDPISGHTALYWYRQSLGQGLEFLIYFQGNSAPDKSGLPSDRFSAERTGGSVSTLTIQRTQQEDSAVYLCASSLTSGYEQYFGPGTRLTVT.

This clonotype was recorded a few times. V usage is TRBV19 and J usage is TRBJ1-1; D uncertain. The germline V and J ends were trimmed by 1 base and 7 bases, with 19 bases remaining between them. This CDR3 comprises 16 residues. The germline gives CDR1 LNHDA, CDR2 SQIVND (reference sequence). The CDR3 bases are TGTGCCAGTAGTATAGCTCGGAAGGGTAAAGAAGATGAAGCTTTCTTT. It encodes CASSIARKGKEDEAFF. The full variable domain, with the rest looked up from reference TRBV19 and TRBJ1-1, is DGGITQSPKYLFRKEGQNVTLSCEQNLNHDAMYWYRQDPGQGLRLIYYSQIVNDFQKGDIAEGYSVSREKKESFPLTVTSAQKNPTAFYLCASSIARKGKEDEAFFGQGTRLTVV.

The chain employs TRBV27 and TRBJ2-7, with 11 positions matching TRBD1. This CDR3 spans 15 amino acids. Germline V gives CDR1 MNHEY, CDR2 SMNVEV (reference sequence). Losses at the gene ends were 3 bases for V and 6 bases for J; bases not matched to a gene: 7. The CDR3 nucleotides are TGTGCCAGCAGTTTGGAGGGGACAGGGGGTCCCGAGCAGTACTTC. Protein sequence: CASSLEGTGGPEQYF.

The V gene is TRBV27, the J gene TRBJ2-7; D remains ambiguous. Germline CDR1 reads MNHEY; CDR2 reads SMNVEV (reference sequence). V gave up 7 bases and J gave up 2 bases, with 12 bases separating them. This CDR3 is 13 amino acids long. The CDR3 reads CASMGYVTYEQYF. The CDR3 nucleotides read TGTGCCAGCATGGGGTATGTCACCTACGAGCAGTACTTC.

This clonotype was observed once. The chain links TRBV30 to TRBJ1-6; 10 bases agree with TRBD1. CDR3 length equals 13 residues. V gave up 4 bases and J gave up 10 bases; unmatched junction bases: 4. CDR1 and CDR2 (germline): GTSNPN, SVGIG (reference sequence). CDR3 sequence (DNA): TGTGCCTGGACGGACAGGGGGAACTCACCCCTCCACTTT. It codes for CAWTDRGNSPLHF.

The chain couples TRBV6-1 to TRBJ2-1, with 9 positions matching TRBD1. Trimming at V came to 6 bases and at J to 7 bases, leaving 7 bases not matched to a gene. CDR3 length: 14 residues. Germline CDR1 and CDR2: MNHNS and SASEGT. Written as DNA, the CDR3 is TGTGCCAGCAGCCGTGGGACAGGGAGGAATGAGCAGTTCTTC. Translating gives CASSRGTGRNEQFF.